This TCR beta chain stems from a study of T cell changes during pregnancy in multiple sclerosis. Sequencing was performed with immunoSEQ multiplex PCR; in TCRdb, only in-frame clones are kept and a portion is missing. Found here are tens of thousands of clones, approximately 91% of them singletons; the top ten hold 1.4%. CDR1 is MNHEY, CDR2 SVGAGI, per germline. Trimming took 2 bases from V and 4 from J; bases not matched to a gene: 10. This CDR3 is built from 16 residues. Here the sequenced sample was peripheral blood, taken in the third trimester of pregnancy. The clonotype originates from a female donor with multiple sclerosis, enrolled in a pregnancy study. The chain combines TRBV6-5 with TRBJ1-1, with 7 bases aligning to TRBD1. In DNA, the CDR3 is TGTGCCAGCAGTTACCAAACAGGGGTGACGAGCACTGAAGCTTTCTTT. It codes for CASSYQTGVTSTEAFF.